These T cell receptor beta chains were read from a single sample in a study of CD8 T cells in ankylosing spondylitis. MiXCR, run by TCRdb on the 5' RACE reads, gives a single entry per CDR3 protein. This sample carries about 220,000 distinct CDR3 sequences, around 7.9% of them seen once, and the ten largest clones take 14%. The material sequenced was blood, either unsorted or a sorted T cell fraction (not recorded which). The source of these receptors is a male donor with ankylosing spondylitis. The CDR3 runs from the conserved cysteine through the conserved F or W. Each record gives: CDR3 length, clone size, D gene, J gene, V gene, CDR3 DNA, CDR3 protein. D genes are given only for firm matches. The size entry is marked missing in some rows and otherwise reads once, few, many or a size class.

13 | many | . | TRBJ2-7 | TRBV28 | TGTGCCAGCAGCAACATTGACTCCTACGAGCAGTACTTC | CASSNIDSYEQYF
14 | few | TRBD1 | TRBJ2-7 | TRBV28 | TGTGCCAGCGACCGGGACAGGGGAAACTACGAGCAGTACTTC | CASDRDRGNYEQYF
16 | many | . | TRBJ2-7 | TRBV6-5 | TGTGCCAGCAGTTACCCCCCCGAGGGACGGACATACGAGCAGTACTTC | CASSYPPEGRTYEQYF
14 | many | TRBD1 | TRBJ2-3 | TRBV7-2 | TGTGCCAGCAGCCTACAGGGGTACGCAGATACGCAGTATTTT | CASSLQGYADTQYF
14 | many | . | TRBJ2-1 | TRBV5-1 | TGCGCCAGCAGCTTGGGCACAGGGTTCAATGAGCAGTTCTTC | CASSLGTGFNEQFF
14 | many | . | TRBJ1-5 | TRBV20-1 | TGCAGTGCTAGAGATCGAGGGGGTGGTCAGCCCCAGCATTTT | CSARDRGGGQPQHF
16 | . | TRBD2 | TRBJ2-1 | TRBV9 | TGTGCCAGCAGTGATGGACTAGCGGGGGGAGTTAATGAGCAGTTCTTC | CASSDGLAGGVNEQFF
17 | . | . | TRBJ2-5 | TRBV7-6 | TGTGCCAGCAGCTTAGCGTGGCGGATTGATTCCCAAGAGACCCAGTACTTC | CASSLAWRIDSQETQYF
14 | many | . | TRBJ1-2 | TRBV10-3 | TGTGCCATCAGCGTGGACAGAGGAGGGTATGGCTACACCTTC | CAISVDRGGYGYTF
13 | many | TRBD1 | TRBJ2-7 | TRBV20-1 | TGCAGTGCTAGAAGGACAGGGGACTACGAGCAGTACTTC | CSARRTGDYEQYF
14 | many | . | TRBJ1-2 | TRBV20-1 | TGCAGTGCTATGAGGTTGGGGGGGAACTATGGCTACACCTTC | CSAMRLGGNYGYTF
15 | . | . | TRBJ1-1 | TRBV7-9 | TGTGCCAGCAGCTTAATCGGGGATGCAAACACTGAAGCTTTCTTT | CASSLIGDANTEAFF
11 | many | . | TRBJ1-6 | TRBV5-6 | TGTGCCAGCAGCTATAATTCACCCCTCCACTTT | CASSYNSPLHF
12 | many | . | TRBJ1-1 | TRBV7-9 | TGTGCCAGCAGCTTAGGGTCCACTGAAGCTTTCTTT | CASSLGSTEAFF
14 | many | . | TRBJ2-3 | TRBV15 | TGTGCCACCGGAGACCCAAAAAGTCCAGATACGCAGTATTTT | CATGDPKSPDTQYF
14 | many | . | TRBJ2-1 | TRBV27 | TGTGCCAGCAGTTTATTAGGTAGCGAGTTTGAGCAGTTCTTC | CASSLLGSEFEQFF
15 | many | TRBD2 | TRBJ2-1 | TRBV12-3/TRBV12-4 | TGTGCCAGCAGGCCCCGGCGGGGGGTCTACAATGAGCAGTTCTTC | CASRPRRGVYNEQFF
13 | . | . | TRBJ2-2 | TRBV29-1 | TGCAGCGCTGATGGGGGGAACACCGGGGAGCTGTTTTTT | CSADGGNTGELFF
11 | few | TRBD1 | TRBJ2-5 | TRBV6-5 | TGTGCCTGCGGACAGGAGGAGACCCAGTACTTC | CACGQEETQYF
15 | many | . | TRBJ1-1 | TRBV7-2 | TGTGCCAGCAGCGTAAGTCCAAAAGGGAACACTGAAGCTTTCTTT | CASSVSPKGNTEAFF
12 | many | . | TRBJ2-7 | TRBV7-8 | TGTGCCAGCAGCTTAGCGCAGTACGAGCAGTACTTC | CASSLAQYEQYF
14 | . | . | TRBJ2-5 | TRBV28 | TGTGCCAGCAGTTTATCGGGGCGGGTAAAGACCCAGTACTTC | CASSLSGRVKTQYF
16 | few | . | TRBJ2-7 | TRBV27 | TGTGCCAGCAGTTACCGCGGCGTAACGAGCTCCTACGAGCAGTACTTC | CASSYRGVTSSYEQYF
16 | many | . | TRBJ1-5 | TRBV7-8 | TGTGCCAGCAGCTTAGGTTTCGGATTTAGCAATCAGCCCCAGCATTTT | CASSLGFGFSNQPQHF
8 | many | . | TRBJ1-2 | TRBV29-1 | TGCAGCGTCAATGGCTACACCTTC | CSVNGYTF
14 | many | TRBD1 | TRBJ2-2 | TRBV9 | TGTGCCAGCAAGGACAGGGACAACACCGGGGAGCTGTTTTTT | CASKDRDNTGELFF
14 | many | . | TRBJ2-5 | TRBV7-9 | TGTGCCAGCAGCTTACCAGGGGCTGGAGAGACCCAGTACTTC | CASSLPGAGETQYF
12 | many | . | TRBJ1-1 | TRBV15 | TGTGCCACCTCGCCAGGCTACACTGAAGCTTTCTTT | CATSPGYTEAFF
14 | . | . | TRBJ1-1 | TRBV6-5 | TGTGCCAGCAGTTACGATTCGGGGATCACTGAAGCTTTCTTT | CASSYDSGITEAFF
15 | . | TRBD1 | TRBJ2-2 | TRBV28 | TGTGCCAGCAGTTTGGGTACAGGGGTGGCCGGGGAGCTGTTTTTT | CASSLGTGVAGELFF
13 | many | . | TRBJ2-7 | TRBV27 | TGTGCCAGCAGTTTCGACTGGGACTACGAGCAGTACTTC | CASSFDWDYEQYF
14 | many | . | TRBJ2-7 | TRBV10-3 | TGTGCCATCAGTGAGTCCCACCTAGGGGCCGAGCAGTACTTC | CAISESHLGAEQYF
14 | . | . | TRBJ1-1 | TRBV5-6 | TGTGCCAGCAGCTTGAGTGCCAGCCTAGGGGAGGCTTTCTTT | CASSLSASLGEAFF
18 | many | TRBD1 | TRBJ1-1 | TRBV5-1 | TGCGCCAGCAGCTTGGCCGGGGGGACAGGGGGAGTGAACACTGAAGCTTTCTTT | CASSLAGGTGGVNTEAFF
13 | few | . | TRBJ2-2 | TRBV4-3 | TGCGCCAGCAGCCAGGTGTTGGGGGGGGAGCTGTTTTTT | CASSQVLGGELFF
13 | few | TRBD1 | TRBJ1-2 | TRBV20-1 | TGCAGTGCTAGTACCAGGGGGCACGGTGGCTACACCTTC | CSASTRGHGGYTF
12 | many | TRBD1 | TRBJ1-4 | TRBV11-2 | TGTGCCAGCAGCTTAAGGGACAGACTACTGTTTTTT | CASSLRDRLLFF
21 | few | TRBD1 | TRBJ2-2 | TRBV11-3 | TGTGCCAGCAGCTTAAGAGGCCGGGACAGGGGCTTGAACCCGAACACCGGGGAGCTGTTTTTT | CASSLRGRDRGLNPNTGELFF
17 | many | TRBD2 | TRBJ2-2 | TRBV7-8 | TGTGCCAGCAGCTTAGGAAGACTAGCGGGGCGCACCGGGGAGCTGTTTTTT | CASSLGRLAGRTGELFF
15 | many | . | TRBJ2-1 | TRBV28 | TGTGCCAGCAGTTTGGTACCCTCTTACTACAATGAGCAGTTCTTC | CASSLVPSYYNEQFF
16 | few | TRBD1 | TRBJ2-1 | TRBV19 | TGTGCCAGTAGTATTAGTTTGGGACAGGGGTACAATGAGCAGTTCTTC | CASSISLGQGYNEQFF
17 | few | . | TRBJ1-2 | TRBV4-3 | TGCGCCAGCAGCCAAGTGACGGGGATTAAAGCTAACTATGGCTACACCTTC | CASSQVTGIKANYGYTF
15 | few | . | TRBJ2-7 | TRBV7-8 | TGTGCCAGCAGCTTGCCGCGAGGGCCCCGAGGCGAGCAGTACTTC | CASSLPRGPRGEQYF
14 | . | TRBD2 | TRBJ2-1 | TRBV9 | TGTGCCAGCAGCGTAGCGGCGCGGGGGAATGAGCAGTTCTTC | CASSVAARGNEQFF
13 | many | . | TRBJ1-2 | TRBV20-1 | TGCAGTGCTAGAGAACCGACAGGCTATGGCTACACCTTC | CSAREPTGYGYTF
14 | many | . | TRBJ2-5 | TRBV12-3/TRBV12-4 | TGTGCCAGCAGTTTTGGGGGGTATCAAGAGACCCAGTACTTC | CASSFGGYQETQYF
15 | many | . | TRBJ2-3 | TRBV7-9 | TGTGCCAGCAGCCCTCGACCACCTAGCACAGATACGCAGTATTTT | CASSPRPPSTDTQYF
16 | few | . | TRBJ2-2 | TRBV6-1 | TGTGCCAGCAGGAGAGTTACCTTTACGAACACCGGGGAGCTGTTTTTT | CASRRVTFTNTGELFF